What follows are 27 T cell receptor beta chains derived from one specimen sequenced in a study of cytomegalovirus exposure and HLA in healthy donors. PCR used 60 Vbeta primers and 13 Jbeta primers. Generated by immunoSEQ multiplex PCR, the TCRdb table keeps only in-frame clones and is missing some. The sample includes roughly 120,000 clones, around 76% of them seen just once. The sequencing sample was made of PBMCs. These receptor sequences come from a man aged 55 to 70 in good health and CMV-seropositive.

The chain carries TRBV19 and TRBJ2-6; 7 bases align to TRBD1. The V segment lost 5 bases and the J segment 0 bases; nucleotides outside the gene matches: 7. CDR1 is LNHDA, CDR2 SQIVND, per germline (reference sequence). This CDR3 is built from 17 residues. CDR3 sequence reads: CASSASGTASGANVLTF. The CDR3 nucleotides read TGTGCCAGTAGTGCCTCCGGGACAGCCTCTGGGGCCAACGTCCTGACTTTC.

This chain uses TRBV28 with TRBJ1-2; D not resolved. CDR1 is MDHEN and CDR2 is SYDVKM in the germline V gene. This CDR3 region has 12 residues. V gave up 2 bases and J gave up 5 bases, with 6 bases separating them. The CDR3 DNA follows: TGTGCCAGCAGTTTACAAGAGTATGGCTACACCTTC. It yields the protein CASSLQEYGYTF.

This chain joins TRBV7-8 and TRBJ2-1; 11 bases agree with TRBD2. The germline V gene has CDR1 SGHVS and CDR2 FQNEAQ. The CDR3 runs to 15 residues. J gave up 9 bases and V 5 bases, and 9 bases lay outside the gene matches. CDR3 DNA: TGTGCCAGCAGCCGGGATGAGACTAGCGGGGCTGAGCAGTTCTTC. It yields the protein CASSRDETSGAEQFF. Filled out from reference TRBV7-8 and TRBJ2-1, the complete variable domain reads GAGVSQSPRYKVAKRGQDVALRCDPISGHVSLFWYQQALGQGPEFLTYFQNEAQLDKSGLPSDRFFAERPEGSVSTLKIQRTQQEDSAVYLCASSRDETSGAEQFFGPGTRLTVL.

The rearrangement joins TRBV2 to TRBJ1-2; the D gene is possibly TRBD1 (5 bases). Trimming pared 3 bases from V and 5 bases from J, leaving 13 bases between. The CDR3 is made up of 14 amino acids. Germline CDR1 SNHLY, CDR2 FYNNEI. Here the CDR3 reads CASSDGGGLYGYTF. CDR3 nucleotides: TGTGCCAGCAGTGACGGGGGAGGGCTTTATGGCTACACCTTC. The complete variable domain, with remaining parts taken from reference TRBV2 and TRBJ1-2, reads EPEVTQTPSHQVTQMGQEVILRCVPISNHLYFYWYRQILGQKVEFLVSFYNNEISEKSEIFDDQFSVERPDGSNFTLKIRSTKLEDSAMYFCASSDGGGLYGYTFGSGTRLTVV.

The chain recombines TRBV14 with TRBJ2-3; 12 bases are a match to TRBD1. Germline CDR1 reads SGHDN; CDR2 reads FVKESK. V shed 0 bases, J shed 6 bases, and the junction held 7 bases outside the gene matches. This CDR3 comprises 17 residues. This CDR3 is CASSQEWDRGRQDTQYF. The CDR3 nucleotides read TGTGCCAGCAGCCAAGAGTGGGACAGGGGGCGTCAGGATACGCAGTATTTT.

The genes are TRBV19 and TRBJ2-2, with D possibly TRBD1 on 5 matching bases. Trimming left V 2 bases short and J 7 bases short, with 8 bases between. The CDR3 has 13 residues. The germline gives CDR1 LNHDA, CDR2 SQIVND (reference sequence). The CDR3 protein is CASSITQGGELFF. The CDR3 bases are TGTGCCAGTAGTATAACTCAGGGCGGGGAGCTGTTTTTT.

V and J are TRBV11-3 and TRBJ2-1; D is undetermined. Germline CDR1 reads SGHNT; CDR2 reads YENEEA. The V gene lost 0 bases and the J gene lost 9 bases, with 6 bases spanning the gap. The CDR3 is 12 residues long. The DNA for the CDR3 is TGTGCCAGCAGCTTAGAAGTGAGTGAGCAGTTCTTC. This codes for CASSLEVSEQFF.

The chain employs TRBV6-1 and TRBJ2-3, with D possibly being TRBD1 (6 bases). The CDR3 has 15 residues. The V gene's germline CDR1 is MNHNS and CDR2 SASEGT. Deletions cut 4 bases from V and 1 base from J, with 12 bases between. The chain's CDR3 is CASSVGTFGTDTQYF. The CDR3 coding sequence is TGTGCCAGCAGTGTGGGGACATTTGGCACAGATACGCAGTATTTT.

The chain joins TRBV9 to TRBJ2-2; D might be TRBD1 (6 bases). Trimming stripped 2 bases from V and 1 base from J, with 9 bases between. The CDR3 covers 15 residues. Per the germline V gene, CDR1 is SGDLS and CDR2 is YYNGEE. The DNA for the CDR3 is TGTGCCAGCAGCGTGCAGGGGCAGAACACCGGGGAGCTGTTTTTT. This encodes CASSVQGQNTGELFF.

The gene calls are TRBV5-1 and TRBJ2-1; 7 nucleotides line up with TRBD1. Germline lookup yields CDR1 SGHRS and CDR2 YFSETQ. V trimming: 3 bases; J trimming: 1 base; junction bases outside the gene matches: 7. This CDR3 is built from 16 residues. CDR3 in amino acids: CASSSPRGRSYNEQFF. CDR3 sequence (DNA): TGCGCCAGCAGCTCCCCGAGGGGGCGGTCCTACAATGAGCAGTTCTTC.

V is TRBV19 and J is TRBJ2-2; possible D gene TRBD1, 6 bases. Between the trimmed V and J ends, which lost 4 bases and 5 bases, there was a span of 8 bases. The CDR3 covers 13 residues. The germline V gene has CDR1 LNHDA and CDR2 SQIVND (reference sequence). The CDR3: CASSTGVTGELFF. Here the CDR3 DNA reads TGTGCCAGTAGTACAGGGGTGACCGGGGAGCTGTTTTTT.

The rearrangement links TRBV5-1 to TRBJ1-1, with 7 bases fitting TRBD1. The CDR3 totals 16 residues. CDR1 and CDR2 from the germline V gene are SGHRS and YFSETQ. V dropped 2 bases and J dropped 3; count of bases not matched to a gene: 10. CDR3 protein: CASSFRDSLVDTEAFF. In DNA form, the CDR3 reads TGCGCCAGCAGCTTCCGGGACAGCCTGGTTGACACTGAAGCTTTCTTT.

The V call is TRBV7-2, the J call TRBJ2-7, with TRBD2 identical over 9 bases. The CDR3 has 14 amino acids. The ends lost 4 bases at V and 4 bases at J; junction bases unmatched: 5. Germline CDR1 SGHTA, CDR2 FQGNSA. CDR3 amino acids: CASSSQAGGYEQYF. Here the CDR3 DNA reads TGTGCCAGCAGCTCACAGGCGGGGGGGTACGAGCAGTACTTC.

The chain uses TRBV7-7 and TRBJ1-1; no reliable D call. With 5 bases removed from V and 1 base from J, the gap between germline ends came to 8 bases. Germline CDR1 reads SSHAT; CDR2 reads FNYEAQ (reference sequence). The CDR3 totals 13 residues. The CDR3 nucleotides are TGTGCCAGCAGCCCTACTCCGAACACTGAAGCTTTCTTT. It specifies CASSPTPNTEAFF.

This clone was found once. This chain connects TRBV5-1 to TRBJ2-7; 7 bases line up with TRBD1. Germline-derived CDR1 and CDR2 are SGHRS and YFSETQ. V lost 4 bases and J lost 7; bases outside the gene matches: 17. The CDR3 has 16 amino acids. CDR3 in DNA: TGCGCCAGCAGCCTTCGGCCCCGGGACAGCTCGGGGGAGCAGTACTTC. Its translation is CASSLRPRDSSGEQYF.

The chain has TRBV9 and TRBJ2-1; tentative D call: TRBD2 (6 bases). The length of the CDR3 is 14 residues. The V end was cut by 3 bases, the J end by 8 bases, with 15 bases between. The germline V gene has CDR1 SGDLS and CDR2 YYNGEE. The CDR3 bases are TGTGCCAGCAGCGAGGAGGGATGGGGGGATGAGCAGTTCTTC. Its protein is CASSEEGWGDEQFF.

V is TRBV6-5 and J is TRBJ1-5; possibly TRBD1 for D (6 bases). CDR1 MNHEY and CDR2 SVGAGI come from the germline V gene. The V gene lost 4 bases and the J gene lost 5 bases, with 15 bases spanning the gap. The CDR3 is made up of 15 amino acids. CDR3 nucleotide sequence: TGTGCCAGCAGTTTCTTTGGGGGCAGGGATCAGCCCCAGCATTTT. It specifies CASSFFGGRDQPQHF.

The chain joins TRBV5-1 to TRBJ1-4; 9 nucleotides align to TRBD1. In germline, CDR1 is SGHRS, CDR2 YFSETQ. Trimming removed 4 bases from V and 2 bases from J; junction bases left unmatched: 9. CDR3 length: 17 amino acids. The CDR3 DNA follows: TGCGCCAGCAGCGAGGGACAGGGTTTTTCTACTAATGAAAAACTGTTTTTT. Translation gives CASSEGQGFSTNEKLFF.

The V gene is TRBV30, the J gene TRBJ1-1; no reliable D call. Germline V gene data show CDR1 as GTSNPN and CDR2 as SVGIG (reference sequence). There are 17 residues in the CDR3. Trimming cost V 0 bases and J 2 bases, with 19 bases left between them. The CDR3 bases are TGTGCCTGGAGTGTAACGGCCCTGAATGGGCGTAACACTGAAGCTTTCTTT. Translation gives CAWSVTALNGRNTEAFF. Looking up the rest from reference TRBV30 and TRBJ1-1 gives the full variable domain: SQTIHQWPATLVQPVGSPLSLECTVEGTSNPNLYWYRQAAGRGLQLLFYSVGIGQISSEVPQNLSASRPQDRQFILSSKKLLLSDSGFYLCAWSVTALNGRNTEAFFGQGTRLTVV.

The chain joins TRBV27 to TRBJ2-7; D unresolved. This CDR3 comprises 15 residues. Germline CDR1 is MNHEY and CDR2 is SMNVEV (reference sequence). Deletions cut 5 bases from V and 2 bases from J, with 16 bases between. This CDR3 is CASSLRHPRTYEQYF. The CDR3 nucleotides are TGTGCCAGCAGTCTCAGACACCCAAGGACCTACGAGCAGTACTTC.

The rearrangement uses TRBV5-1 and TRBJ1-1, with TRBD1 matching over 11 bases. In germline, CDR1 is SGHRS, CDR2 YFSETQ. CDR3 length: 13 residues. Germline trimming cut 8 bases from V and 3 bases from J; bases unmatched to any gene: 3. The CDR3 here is CASGDRGYTEAFF. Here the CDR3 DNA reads TGCGCCAGTGGGGACAGGGGGTACACTGAAGCTTTCTTT. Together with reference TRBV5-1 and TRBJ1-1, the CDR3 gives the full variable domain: KAGVTQTPRYLIKTRGQQVTLSCSPISGHRSVSWYQQTPGQGLQFLFEYFSETQRNKGNFPGRFSGRQFSNSRSEMNVSTLELGDSALYLCASGDRGYTEAFFGQGTRLTVV.

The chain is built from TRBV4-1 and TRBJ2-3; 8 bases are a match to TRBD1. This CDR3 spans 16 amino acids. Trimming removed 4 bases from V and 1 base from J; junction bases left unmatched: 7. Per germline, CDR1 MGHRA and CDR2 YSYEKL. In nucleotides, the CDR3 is TGCGCCAGCAGCCTACAGGGGGTAATTGGCACAGATACGCAGTATTTT. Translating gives CASSLQGVIGTDTQYF.

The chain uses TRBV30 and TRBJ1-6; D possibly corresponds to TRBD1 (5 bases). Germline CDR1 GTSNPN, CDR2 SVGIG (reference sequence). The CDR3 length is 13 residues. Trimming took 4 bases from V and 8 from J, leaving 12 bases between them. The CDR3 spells CAWNGRADSPLHF. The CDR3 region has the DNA TGTGCCTGGAATGGCAGGGCGGATTCACCCCTCCACTTT.

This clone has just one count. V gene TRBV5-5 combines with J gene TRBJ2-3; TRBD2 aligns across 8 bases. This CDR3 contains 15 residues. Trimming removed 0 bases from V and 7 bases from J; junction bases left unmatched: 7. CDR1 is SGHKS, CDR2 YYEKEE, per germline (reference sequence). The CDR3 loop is CASSLAGTRGNTQYF. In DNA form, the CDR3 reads TGTGCCAGCAGCTTGGCCGGGACTAGGGGAAATACGCAGTATTTT.

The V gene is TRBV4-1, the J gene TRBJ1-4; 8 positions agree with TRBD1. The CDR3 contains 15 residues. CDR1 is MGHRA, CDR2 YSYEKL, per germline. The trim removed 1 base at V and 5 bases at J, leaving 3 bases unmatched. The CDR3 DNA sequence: TGCGCCAGCAGCCAAGCCGGGACAGGCAATGAAAAACTGTTTTTT. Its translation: CASSQAGTGNEKLFF.

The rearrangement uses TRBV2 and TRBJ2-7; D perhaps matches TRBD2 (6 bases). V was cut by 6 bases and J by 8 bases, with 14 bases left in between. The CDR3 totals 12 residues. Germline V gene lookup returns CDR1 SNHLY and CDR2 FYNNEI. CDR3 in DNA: TGTGCCAGCAGCGCGGGACGGTCCAAGCAGTACTTC. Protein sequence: CASSAGRSKQYF.

DNA of the CDR3: TGCGCCAGCAGCTCCCGGACAGGTTCCAACGAGCAGTACTTC. This gives the protein CASSSRTGSNEQYF. The rearrangement links TRBV5-1 to TRBJ2-7, with 7 bases lining up with TRBD1. There are 14 residues in the CDR3. V was pared by 3 bases and J by 5 bases, with 8 bases of the junction left unmatched. Germline V lookup: CDR1 SGHRS, CDR2 YFSETQ.